This T cell receptor (beta chain) was captured by sequencing in a study of T cell responses to AZD1222 COVID-19 vaccine. Germline lookup yields CDR1 SGHRS and CDR2 YFSETQ. This CDR3 is 13 amino acids long. The V end lost 2 bases, the J end lost 6 bases, and 9 bases lay between the germline ends. Sequenced by immunoSEQ multiplex PCR; TCRdb stores in-frame clones only, minus some. The sample lists about 100,000 clones, about 89% occurring once. The V and J genes are TRBV5-1 and TRBJ1-5; D is uncertain. The specimen comprised peripheral blood, sampled 28 days after the second dose of the MenACWY control vaccine. The origin of this receptor is an adult who received the MenACWY meningococcal vaccine as a control. CDR3 sequence reads: CASSLRWGQPQHF. In DNA, the CDR3 is TGCGCCAGCAGCTTACGGTGGGGTCAGCCCCAGCATTTT.